This TCR beta chain emerged from a study of CXCR3-negative and CXCR3-positive naive CD8 T cells. Findings of the study overall: The TRB CDR3s that CXCR3-positive naive cells carried were more hydrophobic than those of CXCR3-negative naive cells. Memory cells diverged, while naive CXCR3-positive and CXCR3-negative cells had similar TRBV-TRBJ usage.

Of note for this clonotype: Its antigen remains unknown.

Every CD8+ subset sample held around 300,000 flow-sorted cells, done in triplicate. Each TRB cDNA library was prepared by 5' RACE (with UMI labels). One entry per CDR3 protein, without DNA, is what TCRdb gives after re-calling the 5' RACE reads. This sample carries roughly 61,000 distinct CDR3 sequences, with under 0.55% going to the ten biggest clones. Sequenced material: naive CXCR3+ CD8+ T cells from blood. Sample subset: CD45RO-CCR7+CD27+CD95- naive CD8+ T cells expressing CXCR3 (TNR3+). The sequence came from a human donor in good health. Some clones in this sample may be carry-over from other donors' samples.

CDR3 residues: CASSLIPGDSNTGELFF. This chain joins TRBV7-9 and TRBJ2-2; lacking DNA, the TRBD1 call made by TCRdb goes unchecked. This CDR3 has 17 residues. Germline V lookup: CDR1 SEHNR, CDR2 FQNEAQ (reference sequence).